Given below is one T cell receptor beta chain in context. The antigen remains undetermined. Trimming took 7 bases from V and 10 from J, leaving 21 bases between them. Per the germline V gene, CDR1 is SGHRS and CDR2 is YFSETQ. This CDR3 comprises 14 residues. Unexposed donor CD4+ T cells date from about 2011-2018, before the COVID-19 pandemic. The cells were cultured for 10 days before CD4+ T cells were isolated. Unexposed-donor CD4+ T cells were probed with SARS-CoV-2 S/N and four cold-coronavirus spikes, cells permitting. This sample was included in a study of CD4 T cells in relation to SARS-CoV-2 and coronaviruses. Study-wide context: PBMCs were cultured with antigen for less than twelve days before TCR beta sequencing.

Data came from immunoSEQ multiplex PCR; TCRdb stores just in-frame clones and leaves some out. The table records approximately 20,000 clones, just over 75% of them present only once. The TCR was taken from a human donor in good health. The sequencing sample was made of CD4+ T cells from PBMCs, cultured in vitro. V usage is TRBV5-1 and J usage is TRBJ2-1; tentative D call: TRBD2 (7 bases). The CDR3 DNA reads TGCGCCAGCCGGAACGGGGGGCCGTCCCGCGAGCAGTTCTTC. The encoded protein is CASRNGGPSREQFF.